The T cell receptor (beta chain) described here comes from a study of T-cell reconstitution after alpha-beta-depleted transplantation in children. V lost 5 bases, J lost 0 bases, and 13 bases lay in between. The CDR3 is 15 residues long. The germline V gene encodes CDR1 SGHTA and CDR2 FQGNSA. This clonotype was picked up many times. Antigen specificity is unknown. Study outcomes and limitations: T-cell counts and diversity at one year following transplant were attributed mainly to newly produced T cells. Reportedly, alpha-beta T cells present about two months post-transplant originated from several hundred expanded clones of graft origin. Some patients' high day-60 TCRbeta diversity was attributed to recipient cells surviving conditioning.

Preparation of the TCRbeta library was carried out with unique molecular identifiers. Each CDR3 protein is one row after TCRdb ran MiXCR on the PCR reads. The sample consists of about 98,000 distinct CDR3 sequences, more than 20% of them appearing once. The sample here was PBMCs, taken before TCRalphabeta/CD19-depleted stem cell transplant. This clonotype was sampled from a boy between 2 and 10 years old with acute lymphoblastic leukemia, due to receive a stem cell transplant. This sequence joins TRBV7-2 and TRBJ1-1, with TRBD1 as a possible D gene (6 bases). CDR3 in amino acids: CASSPAGGLNTEAFF. The CDR3, as DNA: TGTGCCAGCAGCCCGGCCGGGGGCCTGAACACTGAAGCTTTCTTT.